These T cell receptor beta chains were read from a single sample in a study of beta chain features in type 1 diabetes. Sequencing was performed with immunoSEQ multiplex PCR; in TCRdb, only in-frame clones are kept and a portion is missing. This sample carries tens of thousands of clones, around 53% of them seen once, and the ten largest clones take 2% to 3%. Sequencing was done on a sample of Tregs from blood. Source of these receptors: a woman aged 40 to 50 with type 1 diabetes. Each CDR3 is given with its conserved first and last residue. D genes are given only for firm matches. Size is stated for part of the rows, as once, few or many counts, or as a class when the clone is expanded.

clone_size	v_call	j_call	d_call	cdr3_aa	cdr3_nt
-	TRBV7-8	TRBJ1-5	-	CASSSGVRGAGQPQHF	TGTGCCAGCAGCTCGGGGGTTCGGGGGGCCGGTCAGCCCCAGCATTTT
-	TRBV6-6	TRBJ2-7	TRBD2	CASSYPGLDSYEQYF	TGTGCCAGCAGTTATCCGGGACTAGACTCCTACGAGCAGTACTTC
-	TRBV6-6	TRBJ1-3	-	CASSYTGSSGNTIYF	TGTGCCAGCAGTTACACAGGGTCCTCTGGAAACACCATATATTTT
-	TRBV27	TRBJ1-2	-	CASSLLGNYGYTF	TGTGCCAGCAGTTTACTCGGGAACTATGGCTACACCTTC
-	TRBV11-2	TRBJ1-1	-	CASSWGGRVHTEAFF	TGTGCCAGCAGCTGGGGGGGTCGGGTACACACTGAAGCTTTCTTT
-	TRBV19	TRBJ2-2	-	CASRYSGTKNTGELFF	TGTGCCAGTAGATACTCCGGGACAAAAAACACCGGGGAGCTGTTTTTT
-	TRBV6-5	TRBJ1-5	TRBD1	CASSGGQVYQPQHF	TGTGCCAGCAGTGGTGGACAGGTCTATCAGCCCCAGCATTTT
medium-sized	TRBV7-2	TRBJ2-5	-	CASSLGGQAGIQETQYF	TGTGCCAGCAGCTTAGGGGGACAAGCGGGGATCCAAGAGACCCAGTACTTC
once	TRBV7-6	TRBJ2-7	-	CASSQGSFYEQYF	TGTGCCAGCAGCCAAGGGAGTTTTTACGAGCAGTACTTC
few	TRBV6-5	TRBJ2-1	TRBD1	CASRPTGSSYNEQFF	TGTGCCAGCAGACCGACAGGGAGCTCCTACAATGAGCAGTTCTTC
few	TRBV29-1	TRBJ2-1	TRBD2	CSETPASGGAYNEQFF	TGCAGCGAGACACCCGCTAGCGGGGGGGCCTACAATGAGCAGTTCTTC
-	TRBV19	TRBJ2-1	TRBD2	CASSAIAGGPYNEQFF	TGTGCCAGTAGTGCGATAGCGGGAGGTCCCTACAATGAGCAGTTCTTC
-	TRBV2	TRBJ1-5	-	CASKGRGTKDQPQHF	TGTGCCAGCAAGGGAAGGGGGACGAAGGATCAGCCCCAGCATTTT
-	TRBV27	TRBJ1-5	-	CASSYGGGWPQHF	TGTGCCAGCAGTTACGGGGGAGGGTGGCCCCAGCATTTT
few	TRBV28	TRBJ2-5	-	CASSLTQDTGTQYF	TGTGCCAGCAGCCTAACACAGGATACCGGGACCCAGTACTTC
few	TRBV6-6	TRBJ2-1	-	CASSYRLRSYNEQFF	TGTGCCAGCAGTTACCGACTCCGCTCCTACAATGAGCAGTTCTTC
-	TRBV7-2	TRBJ2-5	TRBD1	CASSPQGERETQYF	TGTGCCAGCAGCCCCCAGGGGGAGAGAGAGACCCAGTACTTC
-	TRBV7-2	TRBJ2-3	TRBD2	CASSLSGSTNGIDTQYF	TGTGCCAGCAGCTTAAGCGGGAGCACCAATGGGATAGATACGCAGTATTTT
-	TRBV7-2	TRBJ2-7	TRBD1	CASSRDRGSYEQYF	TGTGCCAGCAGCAGGGACAGGGGATCCTACGAGCAGTACTTC
few	TRBV5-1	TRBJ2-2	-	CASRPTVANTGELFF	TGCGCCAGCAGGCCGACAGTCGCGAACACCGGGGAGCTGTTTTTT
-	TRBV7-2	TRBJ1-2	-	CASSLAFDYGYTF	TGTGCCAGCAGCTTAGCGTTCGACTATGGCTACACCTTC
-	TRBV7-3	TRBJ1-1	-	CASSNQGNTEAFF	TGTGCCAGCAGCAACCAGGGCAACACTGAAGCTTTCTTT
-	TRBV9	TRBJ1-2	-	CASSVEMGRGYTF	TGTGCCAGCAGCGTAGAAATGGGGCGCGGCTACACCTTC
-	TRBV28	TRBJ1-2	TRBD1	CASRPFEGADDYGYTF	TGTGCCAGCAGACCTTTTGAGGGGGCGGATGACTATGGCTACACCTTC
-	TRBV13	TRBJ2-5	TRBD2	CASSPRTSGQETQYF	TGTGCCAGCAGCCCCCGGACTAGCGGTCAAGAGACCCAGTACTTC
-	TRBV7-9	TRBJ2-1	TRBD2	CASSLPGRAMGEQFF	TGTGCCAGCAGCTTGCCCGGGAGGGCCATGGGTGAGCAGTTCTTC
-	TRBV7-7	TRBJ2-7	-	CASSLSQDAYEQYF	TGTGCTAGCAGCTTAAGTCAGGATGCCTACGAGCAGTACTTC
-	TRBV6-6	TRBJ1-2	-	CASSSRSSRGYTF	TGTGCCAGCAGTTCTAGGTCGTCTCGGGGCTACACCTTC
-	TRBV6-6	TRBJ1-2	TRBD1	CASSSGTGGNYGYTF	TGTGCCAGCAGTTCTGGGACAGGGGGCAACTATGGCTACACCTTC
-	TRBV18	TRBJ1-2	TRBD1	CASSPGTDYGYTF	TGTGCCAGCTCACCCGGGACAGACTATGGCTACACCTTC
few	TRBV5-1	TRBJ2-1	TRBD2	CASSFLAGENEQFF	TGCGCCAGCAGCTTTCTAGCGGGGGAGAATGAGCAGTTCTTC
-	TRBV19	TRBJ1-1	-	CASNFRGSHRAFF	TGTGCCAGTAATTTTAGGGGGAGCCATCGGGCTTTCTTT
few	TRBV19	TRBJ2-7	TRBD1	CASSSPGGLEQYF	TGTGCCAGTAGTTCCCCAGGGGGCCTCGAGCAGTACTTC
-	TRBV7-9	TRBJ1-2	TRBD1	CASSYHSGQGEGYTF	TGTGCCAGCAGCTACCACTCGGGACAGGGGGAAGGCTACACCTTC
-	TRBV7-2	TRBJ1-3	-	CASSPTGWNTIYF	TGTGCCAGCAGCCCAACGGGGTGGAACACCATATATTTT
few	TRBV5-5	TRBJ2-2	-	CASSFERSPNTGELFF	TGTGCCAGCAGCTTTGAGAGGAGCCCGAACACCGGGGAGCTGTTTTTT
-	TRBV5-1	TRBJ2-1	-	CASSLAVNNEQFF	TGCGCCAGCAGCTTGGCCGTAAATAATGAGCAGTTCTTC
-	TRBV10-3	TRBJ1-1	TRBD1	CAIVGQGNTEAFF	TGTGCCATCGTCGGACAGGGAAACACTGAAGCTTTCTTT
few	TRBV2	TRBJ1-4	-	CASGRQVGEKLFF	TGTGCCAGCGGGCGACAGGTTGGGGAAAAACTGTTTTTT
-	TRBV5-1	TRBJ2-2	-	CASRRDWDTGELFF	TGCGCCAGCAGGCGGGATTGGGACACCGGGGAGCTGTTTTTT
-	TRBV19	TRBJ2-7	TRBD1	CASSPDRDYEQYF	TGTGCCAGTAGTCCGGACAGGGACTACGAGCAGTACTTC
-	TRBV20-1	TRBJ1-4	-	CSARLQEKLFF	TGCAGTGCTAGACTCCAGGAAAAACTGTTTTTT
few	TRBV20-1	TRBJ2-1	-	CSALGDEQFF	TGCAGTGCTCTAGGCGATGAGCAGTTCTTC
-	TRBV6-5	TRBJ1-5	TRBD1	CASSSGGSQPQHF	TGTGCCAGCAGTTCAGGGGGCAGTCAGCCCCAGCATTTT
-	TRBV7-3	TRBJ1-1	TRBD1	CASSPGTGGTEAFF	TGTGCCAGCAGCCCCGGGACAGGAGGCACTGAAGCTTTCTTT